This TCR beta chain was captured by sequencing in a study of blood T cell repertoires in COVID-19. Study in general: Donors in the United States, Italy and Spain gave samples during acute or convalescent COVID-19.

Individuals aged 18 to 89 years were recruited from approximately 24 US areas. Source study methods: Reference gene primer amplification yielded estimated nucleated cell counts. Profiling relied on immunoSEQ multiplex PCR, and the TCRdb table lists in-frame clones only, not all of them. V, J and clone size are those of that table, while D and trimming were read from the DNA. The sample lists about 260,000 clones, around 89% occurring once. The specimen sequenced was PBMCs or T cells enriched from blood (not recorded which). The receptor was derived from a man aged 45-60 years who had been exposed to COVID-19.

The CDR3 loop reads CASKQGAGNSPLHF. The CDR3 bases are TGTGCCAGCAAACAGGGGGCTGGGAATTCACCCCTCCACTTT. This sequence joins TRBV3-1 (or the pseudogene TRBV3-2) and TRBJ1-6; 9 positions agree with TRBD1. J gave up 7 bases and V 7 bases, and 5 bases lay outside the gene matches. The germline CDR1 and CDR2 sequences are LGHDT and YNNKEL (reference sequence). The CDR3 runs to 14 residues.